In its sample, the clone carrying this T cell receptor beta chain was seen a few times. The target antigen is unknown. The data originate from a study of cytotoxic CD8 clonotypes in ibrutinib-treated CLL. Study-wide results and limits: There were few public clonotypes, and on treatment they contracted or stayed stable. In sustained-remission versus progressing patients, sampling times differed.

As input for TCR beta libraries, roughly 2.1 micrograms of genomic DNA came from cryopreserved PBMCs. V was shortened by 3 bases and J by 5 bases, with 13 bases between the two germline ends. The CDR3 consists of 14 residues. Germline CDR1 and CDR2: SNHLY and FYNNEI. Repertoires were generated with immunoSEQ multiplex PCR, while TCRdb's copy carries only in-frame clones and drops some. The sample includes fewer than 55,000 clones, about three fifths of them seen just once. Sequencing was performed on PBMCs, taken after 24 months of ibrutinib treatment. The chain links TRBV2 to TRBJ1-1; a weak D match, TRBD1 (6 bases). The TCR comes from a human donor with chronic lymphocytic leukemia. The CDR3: CASSDFQGQTEAFF. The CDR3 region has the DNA TGTGCCAGCAGTGACTTTCAGGGGCAGACTGAAGCTTTCTTT.